The 9 T cell receptor beta chains below were found in one sample sequenced in a study of blood T cell repertoires in COVID-19 (dated by TCRdb to 2020 to 2021). The library was generated by the immunoSEQ multiplex PCR assay. TCRdb re-hosts the immuneACCESS table, in-frame sequences only. Its copies lack some clones; in the studies checked, an unresolved V gene accounts for under half of them, and the cause for the rest is not known. The sample table contains approximately 330,000 clones; only one count was recorded for 90% of them. Around 0.97% of the sample belongs to the ten largest clones. The source material was peripheral blood. The receptors derive from a woman in her 40s with COVID-19, enrolled during active disease.

The chain carries TRBV5-1 and TRBJ1-1, with a weak D call TRBD1 (6 bases). V shed 1 base and J shed 6 bases, with 19 bases lying between them. The CDR3 loop spans 16 amino acids. The germline gives CDR1 SGHRS, CDR2 YFSETQ. DNA of the CDR3: TGCGCCAGCAGCTTGTTCCCCGAGACAGGAGACCCTGAAGCTTTCTTT. This encodes CASSLFPETGDPEAFF.

This clone was found a few times. This chain connects TRBV12-3 or TRBV12-4 to TRBJ1-2; TRBD1 is a possible D gene (5 bases). The CDR3 consists of 13 residues. Trimming stripped 6 bases from V and 6 bases from J, with 14 bases between. CDR3 DNA sequence: TGTGCCAGCAGGGGGGGGGTCCAGGATGGCTACACCTTC. It codes for CASRGGVQDGYTF.

This rearrangement joins TRBV19 to TRBJ2-7; 7 bases match TRBD2. This CDR3 is 15 amino acids long. CDR1 LNHDA and CDR2 SQIVND come from the germline V gene (reference sequence). The V gene end was trimmed by 6 bases and the J gene end by 7 bases; junction bases not matched to a gene: 15. The CDR3 coding sequence is TGTGCCAGTAGCCGTAATGGGGCGCAGGGAGGGGAGCAGTACTTC. It translates to CASSRNGAQGGEQYF.

The chain has TRBV7-3 and TRBJ2-1; D may be TRBD1 (5 bases). Germline assignment: CDR1 SGHTA and CDR2 FQGTGA. The V end was cut by 5 bases, the J end by 0 bases, with 11 bases between. This CDR3 is 15 amino acids long. The CDR3 sequence: CASSTDSNSYNEQFF. As DNA, the CDR3 is TGTGCCAGCAGCACCGACAGTAACTCCTACAATGAGCAGTTCTTC.

The chain joins TRBV4-3 to TRBJ1-6, with a weak D call TRBD1 (6 bases). The length of the CDR3 is 14 residues. V lost 8 bases, J lost 9 bases, and 17 bases lay in between. From germline, CDR1 is LGHNA and CDR2 YSLEER. CDR3 region: CASRKGTGSSPLHF. CDR3 DNA sequence: TGCGCCAGCCGAAAGGGTACAGGGTCTTCACCCCTCCACTTT.

The chain couples TRBV27 to TRBJ1-6; a possible D gene is TRBD1 (5 bases). Germline assignment: CDR1 MNHEY and CDR2 SMNVEV (reference sequence). This CDR3 has 13 amino acids. With 8 bases removed from V and 7 bases from J, the gap between germline ends came to 12 bases. CDR3 region: CASGDRGNSPLHF. As DNA, the CDR3 is TGTGCCAGCGGTGACAGAGGAAATTCACCCCTCCACTTT.

This chain uses TRBV6-5 with TRBJ2-1; D is unresolved. Germline assignment: CDR1 MNHEY and CDR2 SVGAGI. Trimming pared 4 bases from V and 8 bases from J, leaving 15 bases between. The CDR3 consists of 14 residues. CDR3: CASSSPGGWDEQFF. CDR3 coding DNA: TGTGCCAGCAGTTCCCCTGGCGGATGGGATGAGCAGTTCTTC.

The V and J genes are TRBV23-1 and TRBJ1-1, with D possibly TRBD1 on 5 matching bases. TRBV23-1 qualifies as an ORF whose function is uncertain. Trimming pared 3 bases from V and 6 bases from J, leaving 11 bases between. This CDR3 contains 13 residues. DNA for the CDR3: TGCGCCAGCAGTCATGAACAGGAGTCTGAAGCTTTCTTT. It codes for CASSHEQESEAFF.

The chain carries TRBV5-1 and TRBJ1-6; 10 bases agree with TRBD1. The CDR3 covers 16 residues. Trimming took 0 bases from V and 7 from J; bases not matched to a gene: 4. Germline CDR1 SGHRS, CDR2 YFSETQ. The CDR3 DNA is TGCGCCAGCAGCTTGGCCGGACAGGGGGAAAATTCACCCCTCCACTTT. Its protein is CASSLAGQGENSPLHF.